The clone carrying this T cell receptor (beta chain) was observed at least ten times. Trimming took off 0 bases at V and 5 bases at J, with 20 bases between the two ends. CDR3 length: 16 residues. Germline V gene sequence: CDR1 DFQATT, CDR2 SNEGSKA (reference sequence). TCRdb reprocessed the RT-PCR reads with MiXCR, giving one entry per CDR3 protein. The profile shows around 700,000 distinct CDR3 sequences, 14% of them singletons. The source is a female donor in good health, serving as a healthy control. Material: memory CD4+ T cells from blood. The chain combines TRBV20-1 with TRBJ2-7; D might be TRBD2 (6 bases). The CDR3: CSARDRIGRDGNEQYF. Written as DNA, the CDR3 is TGCAGTGCTAGAGATCGGATCGGGAGAGATGGTAACGAGCAGTACTTC.